This T cell receptor (beta chain) emerged from a study of T cells in Graves' hyperthyroidism and ophthalmopathy. Study findings and constraints: Blood also carried most thyroid clonotypes expanded above 0.001. Separating ophthalmopathy from stable hyperthyroidism was achieved by a 13 V-J model.

RNA transcripts served as the template for amplifying TCR beta CDR3 regions. The HTBI primer set served for first-round RT-PCR of the TCR CDR3. TCRdb reprocessed the multiplex PCR reads via MiXCR and lists one record per CDR3 protein. The sample holds 380,000 or so distinct CDR3 sequences, approximately 15% seen once. Newly diagnosed hyperthyroidism, duration under 2 months, in patients aged 18 to 65. Uncontrolled infection, other autoimmune disease, pregnancy or lactation excluded patients. Details on this clonotype: Its antigen is not known.

V lost 4 bases to trimming and J lost 4 bases, with 10 bases between them. Germline CDR1 is SQVTM and CDR2 is ANQGSEA. The CDR3 runs 12 residues. This TCR was recovered from a woman aged 25 to 39 with Graves' hyperthyroidism. Sequenced sample: blood. The V call is TRBV29-1, the J call TRBJ1-2; D possibly corresponds to TRBD1 (5 bases). The DNA of the CDR3 is TGCAGCGTTGTGGCAGGGACCTATGGCTACACCTTC. Translated, it gives CSVVAGTYGYTF.